One sample yielded the 26 T cell receptor beta chains listed below, sequenced in a study of blood T cell repertoires in COVID-19. The table came from immunoSEQ multiplex PCR; TCRdb's copy has only in-frame clones and leaves some out. The sample has 150,000 to 200,000 clones, about nine tenths seen once. Sequencing input: peripheral blood. The receptors here all came from a man between 65 and 85 years old with active or convalescent COVID-19.

V usage is TRBV28 and J usage is TRBJ1-5, with TRBD1 matching over 7 bases. The CDR3 runs to 16 residues. Trimming at V came to 0 bases and at J to 0 bases, leaving 2 bases not matched to a gene. Germline values: CDR1 MDHEN, CDR2 SYDVKM. As DNA, the CDR3 is TGTGCCAGCAGTTTATGGACAGGGAGTAGCAATCAGCCCCAGCATTTT. This encodes CASSLWTGSSNQPQHF.

J is TRBJ1-6 and V is TRBV2, with D hard to call. Trimming pared 2 bases from V and 5 bases from J, leaving 7 bases between. Per the germline V gene, CDR1 is SNHLY and CDR2 is FYNNEI. CDR3 size: 14 residues. Here the CDR3 reads CASSESSDNSPLHF. In DNA, the CDR3 is TGTGCCAGCAGTGAAAGTTCGGATAATTCACCCCTCCACTTT.

V is TRBV28 and J is TRBJ1-3; 7 bases fit TRBD1. The germline V gene encodes CDR1 MDHEN and CDR2 SYDVKM. The CDR3 is 15 residues long. After removal of 6 bases from V and 2 bases from J, the junction contained 7 bases not matched to a gene. DNA for the CDR3: TGTGCCAGCAGCCCTGACAGGGTCCCTGGAAACACCATATATTTT. Its translation: CASSPDRVPGNTIYF. Complete variable domain (other parts from reference TRBV28 and TRBJ1-3): DVKVTQSSRYLVKRTGEKVFLECVQDMDHENMFWYRQDPGLGLRLIYFSYDVKMKEKGDIPEGYSVSREKKERFSLILESASTNQTSMYLCASSPDRVPGNTIYFGEGSWLTVV.

The V call is TRBV7-2, the J call TRBJ2-2; 7 nucleotides line up with TRBD1. In germline, CDR1 is SGHTA, CDR2 FQGNSA. J gave up 6 bases and V 5 bases, and 9 bases lay outside the gene matches. The CDR3 runs 15 residues. The CDR3 nucleotides read TGTGCCAGCAGCCCCACAGGGGTGTTGTCCGGGGAGCTGTTTTTT. This codes for CASSPTGVLSGELFF.

The chain carries TRBV28 and TRBJ1-5; 7 nucleotides match TRBD1. After removal of 2 bases from V and 6 bases from J, the junction contained 7 bases not matched to a gene. Germline V gene lookup returns CDR1 MDHEN and CDR2 SYDVKM. This CDR3 has 15 residues. DNA for the CDR3: TGTGCCAGCAGTTTACCCGGGACAGATGGTCAGCCCCAGCATTTT. As protein: CASSLPGTDGQPQHF.

A single count supports this clone. The chain has TRBV7-8 and TRBJ2-6; D may be TRBD2 (5 bases). CDR3 length: 16 amino acids. The V end lost 2 bases, the J end lost 2 bases, and 10 bases lay between the germline ends. Germline CDR1 and CDR2: SGHVS and FQNEAQ. CDR3 residues: CASSLRDGTGANVLTF. CDR3 DNA: TGTGCCAGCAGCTTACGGGATGGGACTGGGGCCAACGTCCTGACTTTC.

This clone has just one count. The chain has TRBV29-1 and TRBJ2-1; possible D gene TRBD1, 5 bases. Germline CDR1 and CDR2: SQVTM and ANQGSEA. V lost 6 bases to trimming and J lost 1 base, with 13 bases between them. The CDR3 runs 14 residues. In nucleotides, the CDR3 is TGCAGCGTCCTAGGGGTACGGTCCTACAATGAGCAGTTCTTC. Residues: CSVLGVRSYNEQFF.

The rearrangement links TRBV6-1 to TRBJ1-3; 7 bases line up with TRBD1. This CDR3 has 14 residues. Germline V gene data show CDR1 as MNHNS and CDR2 as SASEGT. Losses at the gene ends were 1 base for V and 3 bases for J; bases not matched to a gene: 0. CDR3 sequence (DNA): TGTGCCAGCAGTGAAGGGACAGGTGGAAACACCATATATTTT. It translates to CASSEGTGGNTIYF.

The V call is TRBV19, the J call TRBJ2-6; D is perhaps TRBD2 (5 bases). This CDR3 contains 17 residues. Germline CDR1 LNHDA, CDR2 SQIVND (reference sequence). The V and J ends lost 3 bases and 0 bases respectively, with 12 bases between them. The DNA of the CDR3 is TGTGCCAGTAGTATCGGCGGGCCGGGCTCTGGGGCCAACGTCCTGACTTTC. The encoded protein is CASSIGGPGSGANVLTF.

The rearrangement joins TRBV14 to TRBJ2-1, with TRBD2 matching 7 bases. The CDR3 totals 14 residues. The V and J ends lost 1 base and 9 bases, in that order; junction bases with no gene match: 6. Germline CDR1 and CDR2: SGHDN and FVKESK. CDR3 coding DNA: TGTGCCAGCAGCCAAGTTCGGGGGGTGGGTGAGCAGTTCTTC. Its protein product is CASSQVRGVGEQFF.

CDR3 coding DNA: TGTGCCATCAGTGCTTCTCCGGGACTAGGCCACAATGAGCAGTTCTTC. Translation: CAISASPGLGHNEQFF. V is TRBV10-3 and J is TRBJ2-1; 8 bases line up with TRBD2. The CDR3 has 16 residues. With 4 bases clipped from V and 5 bases from J, the junction kept 10 bases outside the gene matches. The germline V gene has CDR1 ENHRY and CDR2 SYGVKD.

J is TRBJ1-4 and V is TRBV4-3, with D possibly matching TRBD1 (5 bases). Looked up from germline, CDR1 is LGHNA and CDR2 is YSLEER. This CDR3 has 15 residues. The germline V and J ends were trimmed by 1 base and 12 bases, with 18 bases remaining between them. CDR3 amino acids: CASSQARDTALELFF. The CDR3, as DNA: TGCGCCAGCAGCCAAGCCAGGGATACCGCGTTGGAACTGTTTTTT.

The rearrangement links TRBV15 to TRBJ2-5; 10 bases are shared with TRBD1. The J segment lost 4 bases and the V segment lost 3 bases, leaving 5 bases of the junction unmatched. The CDR3 length is 15 residues. From germline, CDR1 is LNHNV and CDR2 YYDKDF (reference sequence). As DNA, the CDR3 is TGTGCCACCAGCAGGCCGGGACAGGGGCCAGAGACCCAGTACTTC. It codes for CATSRPGQGPETQYF.

Only one count was recorded for this clone. The chain recombines TRBV5-1 with TRBJ1-6; 7 nucleotides agree with TRBD1. Unmatched junction bases numbered 4, after V lost 4 bases and J lost 0 bases. This CDR3 contains 16 residues. From germline, CDR1 is SGHRS and CDR2 YFSETQ. The CDR3 reads CASSTDRSSYNSPLHF. In nucleotides, the CDR3 is TGCGCCAGCAGCACGGACAGGAGCTCCTATAATTCACCCCTCCACTTT.

The V call is TRBV5-6, the J call TRBJ2-7, with a tentative D call TRBD1 (5 bases). The CDR3 covers 12 residues. Between the trimmed V and J ends, which lost 3 bases and 4 bases, there was a span of 8 bases. Looked up from germline, CDR1 is SGHDT and CDR2 is YYEEEE. CDR3 DNA sequence: TGTGCCAGCAGCTCAGGGTTTTACGAGCAGTACTTC. As protein: CASSSGFYEQYF.

The genes are TRBV27 and TRBJ2-7, with 10 positions matching TRBD2. The CDR3 loop spans 17 amino acids. In germline, CDR1 is MNHEY, CDR2 SMNVEV (reference sequence). The V and J ends lost 3 bases and 6 bases, in that order; junction bases with no gene match: 14. CDR3 in amino acids: CASSLRAGGLSGVEQYF. Here the CDR3 DNA reads TGTGCCAGCAGTTTGCGAGCGGGAGGGTTGTCGGGCGTCGAGCAGTACTTC.

The chain joins TRBV6-5 to TRBJ1-4; 8 bases fit TRBD1. Germline V gene lookup returns CDR1 MNHEY and CDR2 SVGAGI. J gave up 8 bases and V 6 bases, and 8 bases lay outside the gene matches. This CDR3 is 14 amino acids long. The CDR3 nucleotides are TGTGCCAGCAGCAAAAGACAGGGGAGGGAAAAACTGTTTTTT. Amino acids: CASSKRQGREKLFF.

The chain couples TRBV3-1 (or the pseudogene TRBV3-2) to TRBJ2-1; 11 bases match TRBD1. V lost 4 bases, J lost 7 bases, and 6 bases stayed unmatched. The CDR3 runs to 15 residues. Germline V gene data show CDR1 as LGHDT and CDR2 as YNNKEL (reference sequence). The CDR3 region is CASSLGQGAGNEQFF. CDR3 coding DNA: TGTGCCAGCAGCCTCGGACAGGGGGCGGGGAATGAGCAGTTCTTC.

This sequence joins TRBV2 and TRBJ1-1; D not certain. Germline lookup yields CDR1 SNHLY and CDR2 FYNNEI. This CDR3 has 15 amino acids. With 5 bases removed from V and 5 bases from J, the gap between germline ends came to 18 bases. The CDR3 DNA reads as TGTGCCAGCAGTCCCGGGATGAAGGTTCGGACTGAAGCTTTCTTT. Protein: CASSPGMKVRTEAFF.

This clone is a singleton in its sample. The V gene is TRBV6-5, the J gene TRBJ1-4; 7 nucleotides match TRBD1. Germline-derived CDR1 and CDR2 are MNHEY and SVGAGI. This CDR3 has 14 amino acids. Trimming cost V 7 bases and J 8 bases; bases outside gene matches: 10. This CDR3 reads CASTARGGREKLFF. The CDR3 coding sequence is TGTGCCAGCACCGCACGAGGGGGCCGGGAAAAACTGTTTTTT.

The chain is built from TRBV13 and TRBJ1-1; D remains ambiguous. From germline, CDR1 is PRHDT and CDR2 FYEKMQ (reference sequence). The CDR3 has 15 amino acids. The V gene lost 5 bases and the J gene lost 1 base, with 14 bases spanning the gap. CDR3 protein: CASSQMPGRNTEAFF. DNA of the CDR3: TGTGCCAGCAGCCAAATGCCCGGGAGGAACACTGAAGCTTTCTTT.

The chain has TRBV9 and TRBJ1-3, with unresolved D. CDR1 and CDR2 (germline): SGDLS, YYNGEE. Trimming shortened V by 3 bases and J by 6 bases, and 7 bases separated the two germline ends. The length of the CDR3 is 12 residues. In nucleotides, the CDR3 is TGTGCCAGCAGCGGTGCAGTAAACACCATATATTTT. It translates to CASSGAVNTIYF. The variable domain in full, completed from reference TRBV9 and TRBJ1-3, reads DSGVTQTPKHLITATGQRVTLRCSPRSGDLSVYWYQQSLDQGLQFLIQYYNGEERAKGNILERFSAQQFPDLHSELNLSSLELGDSALYFCASSGAVNTIYFGEGSWLTVV.

The chain carries TRBV29-1 and TRBJ1-1; D may be TRBD1 (6 bases). CDR3 length: 15 residues. Trimming removed 8 bases from V and 0 bases from J, with 19 bases in between. Germline V gene lookup returns CDR1 SQVTM and CDR2 ANQGSEA. The CDR3 spells CSFLVPGHLNTEAFF. The CDR3 nucleotides read TGCAGCTTCCTGGTTCCGGGACACCTGAACACTGAAGCTTTCTTT.

CDR3 nucleotide sequence: TGTGCCAGTAGTATCGAGTCGGCGGGAGGGAGTGGCTACACCTTC. Residues: CASSIESAGGSGYTF. The V call is TRBV19, the J call TRBJ1-2; D gene unclear. The V gene lost 3 bases and the J gene lost 7 bases, with 18 bases spanning the gap. Germline V gene data show CDR1 as LNHDA and CDR2 as SQIVND (reference sequence). There are 15 residues in the CDR3.

The rearrangement links TRBV28 to TRBJ1-1, with TRBD1 matching over 7 bases. Germline V gives CDR1 MDHEN, CDR2 SYDVKM. This CDR3 spans 15 amino acids. The junction had 11 bases not matched to a gene; V was cut back by 4 bases and J by 6 bases. The CDR3 spells CASSSLHRGIAEAFF. DNA of the CDR3: TGTGCCAGCAGTTCCTTACACAGGGGAATCGCTGAAGCTTTCTTT.

The sample holds one count of this clone. V gene TRBV6-2 or TRBV6-3 combines with J gene TRBJ2-2; possibly TRBD1 for D (5 bases). The CDR3 sequence is 17 residues long. Deletions cut 5 bases from V and 1 base from J, with 17 bases between. Germline CDR1 MNHEY, CDR2 SVGEGT. The DNA for the CDR3 is TGTGCCAGCAGTCAACCAAGGGGTGGTTGGAACACCGGGGAGCTGTTTTTT. This codes for CASSQPRGGWNTGELFF.